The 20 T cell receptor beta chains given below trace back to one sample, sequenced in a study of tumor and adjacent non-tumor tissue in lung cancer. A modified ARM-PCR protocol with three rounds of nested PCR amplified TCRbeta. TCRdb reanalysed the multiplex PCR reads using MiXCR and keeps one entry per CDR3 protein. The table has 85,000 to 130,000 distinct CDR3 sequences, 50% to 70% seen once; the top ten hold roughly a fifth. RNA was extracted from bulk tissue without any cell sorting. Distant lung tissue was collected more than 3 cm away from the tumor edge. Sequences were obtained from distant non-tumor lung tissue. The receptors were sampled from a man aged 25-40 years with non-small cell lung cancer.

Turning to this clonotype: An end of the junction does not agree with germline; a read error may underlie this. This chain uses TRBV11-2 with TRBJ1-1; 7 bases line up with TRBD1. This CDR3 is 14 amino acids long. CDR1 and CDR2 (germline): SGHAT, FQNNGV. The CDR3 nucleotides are TGTGCCAGCAGCCCCAGGGGGTATGACACTGAGGCTTCCTTT. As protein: CASSPRGYDTEASF. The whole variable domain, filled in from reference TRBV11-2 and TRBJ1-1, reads EAGVAQSPRYKIIEKRQSVAFWCNPISGHATLYWYQQILGQGPKLLIQFQNNGVVDDSQLPKDRFSAERLKGVDSTLKIQPAKLEDSAVYLCASSPRGYDTEASFGQGTRLTVV.

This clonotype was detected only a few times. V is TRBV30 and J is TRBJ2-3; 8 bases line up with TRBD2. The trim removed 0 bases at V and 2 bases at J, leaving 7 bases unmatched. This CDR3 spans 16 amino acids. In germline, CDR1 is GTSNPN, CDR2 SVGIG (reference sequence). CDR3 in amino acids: CAWSVGASGSTDTQYF. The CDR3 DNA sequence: TGTGCCTGGAGTGTGGGGGCTAGCGGGTCCACAGATACGCAGTATTTT.

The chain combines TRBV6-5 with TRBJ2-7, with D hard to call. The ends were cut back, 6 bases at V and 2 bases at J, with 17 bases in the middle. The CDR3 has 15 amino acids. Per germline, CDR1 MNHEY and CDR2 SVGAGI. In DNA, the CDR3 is TGTGCCAGCAGATATGATTCCAGAGGAACCTACGAGCAGTACTTC. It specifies CASRYDSRGTYEQYF.

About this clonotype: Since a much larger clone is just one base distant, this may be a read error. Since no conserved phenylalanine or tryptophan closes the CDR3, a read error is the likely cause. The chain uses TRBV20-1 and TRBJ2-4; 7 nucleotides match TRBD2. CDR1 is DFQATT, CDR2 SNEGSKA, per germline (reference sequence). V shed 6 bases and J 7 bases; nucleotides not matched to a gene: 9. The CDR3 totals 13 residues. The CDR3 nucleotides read TGCAGTGCCGAGGTTGGGGGGGTCAACATTCAGTACCTC. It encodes CSAEVGGVNIQYL.

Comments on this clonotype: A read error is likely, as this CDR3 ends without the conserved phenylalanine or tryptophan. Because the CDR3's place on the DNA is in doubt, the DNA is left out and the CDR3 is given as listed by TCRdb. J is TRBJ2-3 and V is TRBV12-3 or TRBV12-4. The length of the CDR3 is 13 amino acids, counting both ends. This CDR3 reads CASSLDGGDTHYV.

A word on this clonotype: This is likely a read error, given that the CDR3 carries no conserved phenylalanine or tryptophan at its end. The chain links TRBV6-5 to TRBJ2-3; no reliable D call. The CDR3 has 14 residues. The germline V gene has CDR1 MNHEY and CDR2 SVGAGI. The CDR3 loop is CASKPTGPTDTQYL. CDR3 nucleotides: TGTGCCAGCAAACCGACGGGCCCCACAGATACTCAGTATCTT.

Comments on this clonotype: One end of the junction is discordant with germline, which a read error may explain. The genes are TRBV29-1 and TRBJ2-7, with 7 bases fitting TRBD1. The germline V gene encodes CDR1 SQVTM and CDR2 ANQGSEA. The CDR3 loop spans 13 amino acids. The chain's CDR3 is CSVLGQEAYEQYF. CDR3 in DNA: TGCAGCGTCCTCGGACAGGAGGCCTACGAACAGTACTTC.

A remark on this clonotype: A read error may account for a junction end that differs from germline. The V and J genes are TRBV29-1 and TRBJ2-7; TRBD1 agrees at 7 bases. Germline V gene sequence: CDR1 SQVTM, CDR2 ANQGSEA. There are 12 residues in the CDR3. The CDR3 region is CGVGGTGDEQYF. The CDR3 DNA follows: TGCGGCGTCGGAGGCACAGGGGACGAGCAGTACTTC.

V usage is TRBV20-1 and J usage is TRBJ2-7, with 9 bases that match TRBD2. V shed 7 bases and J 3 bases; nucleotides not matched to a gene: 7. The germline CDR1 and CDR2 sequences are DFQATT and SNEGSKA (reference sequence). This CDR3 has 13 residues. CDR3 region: CSVVAGDIYEQYF. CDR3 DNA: TGCAGTGTTGTAGCGGGAGACATCTACGAGCAGTACTTC.

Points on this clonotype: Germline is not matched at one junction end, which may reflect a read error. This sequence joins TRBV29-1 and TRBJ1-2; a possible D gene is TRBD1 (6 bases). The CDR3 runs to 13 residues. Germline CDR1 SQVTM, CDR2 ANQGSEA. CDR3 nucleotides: TGTAGTACTTCGGACAGTCGGGTGTGTGGCTACACCTTC. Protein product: CSTSDSRVCGYTF.

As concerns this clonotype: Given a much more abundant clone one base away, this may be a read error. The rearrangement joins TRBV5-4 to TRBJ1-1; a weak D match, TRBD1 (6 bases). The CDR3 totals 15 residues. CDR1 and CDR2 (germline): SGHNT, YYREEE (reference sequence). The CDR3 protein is CTSSPDLAGVTEAFF. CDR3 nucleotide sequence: TGTACCAGCAGCCCGGACCTGGCAGGGGTCACTGAAGCTTTCTTT.

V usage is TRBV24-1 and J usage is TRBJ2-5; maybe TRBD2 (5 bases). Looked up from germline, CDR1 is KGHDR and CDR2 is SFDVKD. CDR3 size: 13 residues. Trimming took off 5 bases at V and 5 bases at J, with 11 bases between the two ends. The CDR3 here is CATSGLDFETQYF. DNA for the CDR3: TGTGCCACCAGTGGTCTGGACTTTGAGACCCAGTACTTC.

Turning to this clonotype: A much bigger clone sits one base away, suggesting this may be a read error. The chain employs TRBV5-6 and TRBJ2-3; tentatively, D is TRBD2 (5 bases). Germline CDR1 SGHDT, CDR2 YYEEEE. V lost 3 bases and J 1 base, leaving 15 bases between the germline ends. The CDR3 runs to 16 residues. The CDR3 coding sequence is TGTGCCAGCAGCTGGACGGGGAACGGCGGCACAGATACGCAGTATTTT. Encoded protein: CASSWTGNGGTDTQYF.

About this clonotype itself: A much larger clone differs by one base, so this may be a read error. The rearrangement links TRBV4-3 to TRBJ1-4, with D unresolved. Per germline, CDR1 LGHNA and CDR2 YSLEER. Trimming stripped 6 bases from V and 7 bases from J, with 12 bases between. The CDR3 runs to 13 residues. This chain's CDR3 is CASRPWETEKLFF. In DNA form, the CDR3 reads TGCGCCAGCAGGCCCTGGGAGACTGAAAAACTGTTTTTT.

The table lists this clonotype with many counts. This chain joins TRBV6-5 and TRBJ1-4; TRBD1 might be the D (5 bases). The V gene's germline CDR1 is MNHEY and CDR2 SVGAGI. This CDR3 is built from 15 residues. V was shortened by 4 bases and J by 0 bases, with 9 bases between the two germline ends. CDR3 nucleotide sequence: TGTGCCAGCAGTTCTGGGACCACAACTAATGAAAAACTGTTTTTT. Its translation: CASSSGTTTNEKLFF.

CDR3 nucleotides: TGTGCCAGCAGCCTTAGCGGGGCCCGGGACAATGAGCAGTTCTTC. It is translated as CASSLSGARDNEQFF. This rearrangement joins TRBV12-3 or TRBV12-4 to TRBJ2-1, with 8 positions matching TRBD2. The CDR3 covers 15 residues. V shed 6 bases and J 5 bases; nucleotides not matched to a gene: 9.

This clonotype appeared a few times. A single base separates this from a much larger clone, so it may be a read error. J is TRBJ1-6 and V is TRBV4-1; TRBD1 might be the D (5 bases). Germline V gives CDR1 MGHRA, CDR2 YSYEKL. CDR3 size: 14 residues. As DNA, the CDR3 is TGCGCCAGCAGCCGAACTTCAGGGAATTCAGCCCTCCACTTT. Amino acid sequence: CASSRTSGNSALHF.

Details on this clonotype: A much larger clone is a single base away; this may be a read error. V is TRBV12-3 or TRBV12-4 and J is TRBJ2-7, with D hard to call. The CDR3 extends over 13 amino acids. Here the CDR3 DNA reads TGTGCCGGCAGTTTGGGGAATTCCTACGAGCAGTACTTC. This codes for CAGSLGNSYEQYF.

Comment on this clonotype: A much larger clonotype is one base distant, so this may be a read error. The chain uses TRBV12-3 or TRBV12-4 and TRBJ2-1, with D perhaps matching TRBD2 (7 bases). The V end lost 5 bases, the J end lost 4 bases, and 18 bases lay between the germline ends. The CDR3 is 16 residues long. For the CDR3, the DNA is TGTGCCAGCAGTCAGGTGGGGGCTAGCGGATACAATGAGCAGTTCTTC. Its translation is CASSQVGASGYNEQFF.

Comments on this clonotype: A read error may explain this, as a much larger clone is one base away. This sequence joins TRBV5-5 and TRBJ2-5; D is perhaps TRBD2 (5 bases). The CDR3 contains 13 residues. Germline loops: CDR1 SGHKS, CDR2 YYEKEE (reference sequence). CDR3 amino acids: CANSLWWEETQYF. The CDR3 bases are TGTGCCAACAGCTTGTGGTGGGAGGAGACCCAGTACTTC.